Each of the 5 T cell receptor beta chains below was sequenced from the same sample in a study of blood T cell repertoires in COVID-19. This table comes from immunoSEQ multiplex PCR, and its TCRdb copy is limited to in-frame clones, with some not included. The table shows 95,000 to 100,000 clones, with 90% to 95% occurring only once. Sample: peripheral blood. The receptors shown here come from a man in his fifties with acute or convalescent COVID-19.

V is TRBV19 and J is TRBJ1-3; a weak D match, TRBD1 (5 bases). CDR1 LNHDA and CDR2 SQIVND come from the germline V gene (reference sequence). V lost 2 bases, J lost 0 bases, and 11 bases lay in between. There are 16 residues in the CDR3. CDR3 bases: TGTGCCAGTAGTATAACCCAGGGTGTCTCTGGAAACACCATATATTTT. Protein: CASSITQGVSGNTIYF. Filled out from reference TRBV19 and TRBJ1-3, the complete variable domain reads DGGITQSPKYLFRKEGQNVTLSCEQNLNHDAMYWYRQDPGQGLRLIYYSQIVNDFQKGDIAEGYSVSREKKESFPLTVTSAQKNPTAFYLCASSITQGVSGNTIYFGEGSWLTVV.

This sequence joins TRBV28 and TRBJ2-5; TRBD1 might be the D (6 bases). Germline V gene data show CDR1 as MDHEN and CDR2 as SYDVKM. V dropped 4 bases and J dropped 7 bases, with 13 bases sitting between them. The CDR3 spans 13 residues. CDR3 in DNA: TGTGCCAGCAGTTACAGGGATTTGGGGACCCAGTACTTC. It encodes CASSYRDLGTQYF.

The DNA for the CDR3 is TGCGCCAGCAGCCAAGATCGGGACAGCGCGAACACCGGGGAGCTGTTTTTT. Translated: CASSQDRDSANTGELFF. This chain connects TRBV4-1 to TRBJ2-2; 7 bases fit TRBD1. V dropped 0 bases and J dropped 0; count of bases not matched to a gene: 4. Germline lookup yields CDR1 MGHRA and CDR2 YSYEKL. The CDR3 has 17 residues.

The chain recombines TRBV25-1 with TRBJ1-5; 7 positions match TRBD1. Per germline, CDR1 MGHDK and CDR2 SYGVNS. The CDR3 has 15 amino acids. After removal of 4 bases from V and 2 bases from J, the junction contained 5 bases not matched to a gene. The CDR3 coding sequence is TGTGCCAGCAGTGGGAGGGGGACAGGCAATCAGCCCCAGCATTTT. It encodes CASSGRGTGNQPQHF.

The chain carries TRBV6-5 and TRBJ2-7, with TRBD1 matching 9 bases. Losses at the gene ends were 5 bases for V and 3 bases for J; bases not matched to a gene: 8. Looked up from germline, CDR1 is MNHEY and CDR2 is SVGAGI. CDR3 length: 15 residues. CDR3 DNA: TGTGCCAGCAGTCGCTCCGGGACAGGGTTCTACGAGCAGTACTTC. It encodes CASSRSGTGFYEQYF.